This TCR beta chain stems from a study of CD8 T cells in Susac syndrome. Germline V gene sequence: CDR1 SSHAT, CDR2 FNYEAQ (reference sequence). The CDR3 loop spans 15 amino acids. Worth noting for this clonotype: Germline and junction disagree at one end, which may indicate a read error.

An input of about 0.5 to 1 ug of RNA was subjected to reverse transcription using random hexamers. TCRdb reanalysed the immunoSEQ multiplex PCR reads using MiXCR and keeps one entry per CDR3 protein. Of 250,000 to 300,000 distinct CDR3 sequences listed, around 91% are singletons. V usage is TRBV7-7 and J usage is TRBJ2-5; D unresolved. Material for sequencing was CD8+ T cells from PBMCs. The sequence derives from a human donor with multiple sclerosis. The CDR3 bases are TGTGCTAGCAGCCCGGCGCCTGACTTCATAGAGACCCAGTACTTC. Residues: CASSPAPDFIETQYF.